This is a list of T cell receptor beta chains from one sample in a study of shared clonotypes between healthy human individuals. Clones were read by immunoSEQ multiplex PCR, and TCRdb kept only the in-frame ones, dropping some. In the table there are about 1.5 million clones, approximately 98% of which are singletons. The sample was naive CD4+ T cells sorted from blood. Source of these receptors: a man aged 30 to 45 in good health. Each CDR3 is given with its conserved first and last residue. A D gene is named only where the DNA matches it firmly. Where a row states a size, it is once, few, many or the class of an expanded clone; other rows omit it.

d_call j_call clone_size v_call cdr3_nt cdr3_aa
. TRBJ2-7 . TRBV14 TGTGCCAGCAGCCAGCGTCCCGGCCCCCTCTACGAGCAGTACTTC CASSQRPGPLYEQYF
TRBD1 TRBJ2-4 once TRBV27 TGTGCCAGCAGACCAGGAACACCCGGGACAGGGGTGGCGATCAAAAACATTCAGTACTTC CASRPGTPGTGVAIKNIQYF
TRBD1 TRBJ2-7 . TRBV5-1 TGCGCCAGCAGCCCACTCCCAGGGACAGGGGGCTACGAGCAGTACTTC CASSPLPGTGGYEQYF
. TRBJ1-5 . TRBV7-9 TGTGCCAGCAGCTCGGGTTTGGGAGACAGGTGGTGGCAGCCCCAGCATTTT CASSSGLGDRWWQPQHF
. TRBJ1-1 . TRBV30 TGTGCCTGGAGTGTAGGTGGTATAAACACTGAAGCTTTCTTT CAWSVGGINTEAFF
TRBD1 TRBJ2-7 . TRBV2 TGTGCCAGCAGGCGGACAGGGGACCACGAGCAGTACTTC CASRRTGDHEQYF
. TRBJ1-2 . TRBV28 TGTGCCAGCAGCCCCCCTACTGGGGATGGCTACACCTTC CASSPPTGDGYTF
. TRBJ1-2 . TRBV28 TGTGCCAGCAGTTCGATAATCCAGGGACGGAATGGCTACACCTTC CASSSIIQGRNGYTF
TRBD2 TRBJ2-2 . TRBV6-6 TGTGCCAGCACCTCCGGACTAGCGGGACACACCGGGGAGCTGTTTTTT CASTSGLAGHTGELFF
. TRBJ2-3 . TRBV6-5 TGTGCCAGCAGGGCGGACAAGACGTATTTT CASRADKTYF
. TRBJ2-5 . TRBV27 TGTGCCAGCAGTTTTGGGAAGACCCAGTACTTC CASSFGKTQYF
. TRBJ2-1 . TRBV19 TGTGCCAGTAGTATTGTGGGAGGCTACAATGAGCAGTTCTTC CASSIVGGYNEQFF
TRBD1 TRBJ1-2 . TRBV14 TGTGCCAGCAGCCGAGGGACAGCGAGCCCCTCCTATGGCTACACCTTC CASSRGTASPSYGYTF
. TRBJ2-2 . TRBV19 TGTGCCAGTAGGCCATGGGAAGGGACGGACGGGGAGCTGTTTTTT CASRPWEGTDGELFF
TRBD2 TRBJ2-1 once TRBV9 TGTGCCAGCAGCGTGACTAGCGCCGATAATGAGCAGTTCTTC CASSVTSADNEQFF
. TRBJ2-1 . TRBV29-1 TGCAGCGTTGTCGGGGCTACTATTTGGTCCAATGAGCAGTTCTTC CSVVGATIWSNEQFF
TRBD1 TRBJ1-1 . TRBV18 TGTGCCAGCTCAGGGACAGGGTACTCTGAAGCTTTCTTT CASSGTGYSEAFF
TRBD1 TRBJ1-5 . TRBV15 TGTGCCACCAGCAGGGGACAGGGGCTATCAAATCAGCCCCAGCATTTT CATSRGQGLSNQPQHF
. TRBJ2-5 . TRBV5-8 TGTGCCAGCAGCTCTCGGGGGGAGACCCAGTACTTC CASSSRGETQYF
. TRBJ2-6 . TRBV18 TGTGCCAGCTCCCAGAGCCAGTCAGGGGCCAACGTCCTGACTTTC CASSQSQSGANVLTF
TRBD1 TRBJ2-7 . TRBV10-2 TGCGCCAGCAGTGAAACAGGGGGGACCTACGAGCAGTACTTC CASSETGGTYEQYF
TRBD2 TRBJ2-1 . TRBV18 TGTGCCAGCTCATCCTTACTAGCGGGAGGGTTTTCCAATGAGCAGTTCTTC CASSSLLAGGFSNEQFF
TRBD1 TRBJ2-2 . TRBV15 TGTGCCACACAGAACAGGGGCCCCGGGGAGCTGTTTTTT CATQNRGPGELFF
. TRBJ1-2 . TRBV28 TGTGCCAGCAGTTTGTCCGGGGGAGCCCGCTCTAACTATGGCTACACCTTC CASSLSGGARSNYGYTF
TRBD2 TRBJ2-1 . TRBV10-2 TGCGCCAGCAGTCCGGGACTAGCGGGAGGACCCTCCTACAATGAGCAGTTCTTC CASSPGLAGGPSYNEQFF
TRBD1 TRBJ1-1 . TRBV7-3 TGTGCCAGCAGCCCTCACAAGTCGACAGGGCGTGCTTTCTTT CASSPHKSTGRAFF
. TRBJ2-6 . TRBV5-5 TGTGCCAGCAGCTTCCAGACAGGGAGGGGCTCTGGGGCCAACGTCCTGACTTTC CASSFQTGRGSGANVLTF
TRBD1 TRBJ2-7 . TRBV7-8 TGTGCCAGCAGCACGAACCGGGACAGGGAATTAGTCGAGCAGTACTTC CASSTNRDRELVEQYF
. TRBJ2-1 . TRBV11-3 TGTGCCAGCAGCCGGAGGCGGACGGGCCACAATGAGCAGTTCTTC CASSRRRTGHNEQFF
TRBD2 TRBJ2-7 . TRBV5-6 TGTGCCAGCAGCCCCCCGGGACTAGCGGGAGCAGACGAGCAGTACTTC CASSPPGLAGADEQYF
TRBD1 TRBJ2-7 . TRBV6-5 TGTGCCAGCAGTCTCACAGGGGGCGCGGTCTACGAGCAGTACTTC CASSLTGGAVYEQYF
. TRBJ1-2 . TRBV27 TGTGCCAGCAGTCTCGGGGGGAGATCCTATGGCTACACCTTC CASSLGGRSYGYTF
TRBD2 TRBJ2-5 . TRBV18 TGTGCCAGCTCACCACCAGCACTAGCGGGAGGAGAGACCCAGTACTTC CASSPPALAGGETQYF
. TRBJ2-2 . TRBV25-1 TGTGCCAGCAGTGAACAGGGCCGAGGGCTGTTTTTT CASSEQGRGLFF
. TRBJ2-3 . TRBV4-1 TGCGCCAGCAGCCAAGAGCCCCGGGACTTAGCGCAGTATTTT CASSQEPRDLAQYF
. TRBJ2-3 . TRBV27 TGTGCCAGCAGTTTATTCTGGGGGTTCGGGACAGATACGCAGTATTTT CASSLFWGFGTDTQYF
TRBD2 TRBJ2-1 . TRBV10-3 TGTGCCACCGCGGGAGGGCCGTACAATGAGCAGTTCTTC CATAGGPYNEQFF
. TRBJ2-5 . TRBV2 TGTGCCAGCAGGGGGGGAACGTACCAAGAGACCCAGTACTTC CASRGGTYQETQYF
TRBD1 TRBJ1-3 . TRBV15 TGTGCCACCAGCAGAAGGACAGGCAGCTCTGGAAACACCATATATTTT CATSRRTGSSGNTIYF
TRBD2 TRBJ2-4 . TRBV29-1 TGCAGCGTTGACCCGGGGGGGGCAGGGAACATTCAGTACTTC CSVDPGGAGNIQYF
. TRBJ1-2 . TRBV18 TGTGCCAGCTCACCCCGGTGGGGGCTCGATAACTATGGCTACACCTTC CASSPRWGLDNYGYTF
. TRBJ2-4 . TRBV28 TGTGCCAGCAGGGAAAGCGGACCCAAAAACATTCAGTACTTC CASRESGPKNIQYF
. TRBJ2-2 . TRBV20-1 TGCAGTGCTAGAGTAGTCCGGGAGCTGTTTTTT CSARVVRELFF
. TRBJ2-7 . TRBV2 TGTGCCAGCAGTGACTCGGGGGCCACCTACGAGCAGTACTTC CASSDSGATYEQYF
. TRBJ1-5 . TRBV4-1 TGCGCCAGCAGCCAAGGTCGATCGAATCAGCCCCAGCATTTT CASSQGRSNQPQHF
. TRBJ2-1 . TRBV9 TGTGCCAGCAGCTCAAGTAGTAGGGACAATGAGCAGTTCTTC CASSSSSRDNEQFF
. TRBJ2-7 . TRBV18 TGTGCCAGCTCACCACCGGCAGGGTACGAGCAGTACTTC CASSPPAGYEQYF
. TRBJ2-6 . TRBV21-1 TGTGCCAGCAGCAAAGGAGGCAGCAGCTCTGGGGCCAACGTCCTGACTTTC CASSKGGSSSGANVLTF
. TRBJ2-2 . TRBV5-1 TGCGCCAGCAGCTTGGCCGTAGGGCGGACCGGGGAGCTGTTTTTT CASSLAVGRTGELFF
TRBD2 TRBJ2-1 . TRBV29-1 TGCAGCGTGACAACGGGAGGATGGCACAATGAGCAGTTCTTC CSVTTGGWHNEQFF
TRBD2 TRBJ2-7 . TRBV5-4 TGTGCCAGCAGCTTTAGCGGGACCCCGGTCGGCGAGCAGTACTTC CASSFSGTPVGEQYF